Presented here are 16 T cell receptor beta chains from one specimen sequenced in a study of blood T cell repertoires in COVID-19. Assay: immunoSEQ multiplex PCR; the TCRdb copy retains only in-frame clones and omits some. In the table there are around 170,000 clones, roughly 84% of which are singletons. The sequencing input was PBMCs or T cells enriched from blood (not recorded which). The receptors were gathered from a woman aged 45-60 years who had recovered from COVID-19.

The chain couples TRBV7-2 to TRBJ2-1, with 11 bases lining up with TRBD1. J lost 8 bases, V lost 5 bases, and 17 bases had no gene match. Germline loops: CDR1 SGHTA, CDR2 FQGNSA. CDR3 length: 18 residues. The CDR3 DNA reads as TGTGCCAGCAGCCGCCAATTACGGGTCGGGACAGGGGGATATGAGCAGTTCTTC. Translated: CASSRQLRVGTGGYEQFF.

V gene TRBV27 combines with J gene TRBJ1-1; 8 bases are shared with TRBD1. The CDR3 is made up of 13 amino acids. The junction had 4 bases not matched to a gene; V was cut back by 3 bases and J by 7 bases. From germline, CDR1 is MNHEY and CDR2 SMNVEV (reference sequence). CDR3 DNA: TGTGCCAGCAGTTTCCATGACAGGGGTGAAGCTTTCTTT. This translates into CASSFHDRGEAFF.

The chain joins TRBV6-2 or TRBV6-3 to TRBJ2-5; perhaps TRBD2 as D (6 bases). The CDR3 consists of 14 residues. Per germline, CDR1 MNHEY and CDR2 SVGEGT. V lost 2 bases to trimming and J lost 5 bases, with 12 bases between them. CDR3 residues: CASSYGGRAETQYF. The CDR3, as DNA: TGTGCCAGCAGTTACGGAGGGCGCGCGGAGACCCAGTACTTC.

The chain combines TRBV6-5 with TRBJ2-7; a possible D gene is TRBD2 (5 bases). CDR1 and CDR2 from the germline V gene are MNHEY and SVGAGI. V was trimmed by 0 bases and J by 3 bases, leaving 12 bases between them. The CDR3 totals 15 residues. The CDR3 sequence: CASSYSIGGIYEQYF. In nucleotides, the CDR3 is TGTGCCAGCAGTTACTCGATAGGAGGAATCTACGAGCAGTACTTC.

The chain's CDR3 is CASSSPNSYPYGYTF. CDR3 coding DNA: TGTGCCAGCAGCTCTCCTAACAGTTATCCATATGGCTACACCTTC. The chain has TRBV13 and TRBJ1-2; D unresolved. Germline assignment: CDR1 PRHDT and CDR2 FYEKMQ (reference sequence). V was clipped by 4 bases and J by 5 bases, with 17 bases between them. CDR3 length: 15 amino acids.

V is TRBV6-5 and J is TRBJ2-7, with D tentatively TRBD1 (6 bases). Between the trimmed V and J ends, which lost 1 base and 3 bases, there was a span of 10 bases. The CDR3 consists of 14 residues. Germline V gene sequence: CDR1 MNHEY, CDR2 SVGAGI. In DNA form, the CDR3 reads TGTGCCAGCAGTTACTTAACAGGGATCTACGAGCAGTACTTC. It encodes CASSYLTGIYEQYF.

This clone has only a few counts. The chain joins TRBV7-3 to TRBJ2-1; maybe TRBD2 (5 bases). CDR3 length: 15 amino acids. The germline CDR1 and CDR2 sequences are SGHTA and FQGTGA. V lost 5 bases, J lost 5 bases, and 16 bases lay in between. CDR3 sequence reads: CASSQAAPLNNEQFF. Written as DNA, the CDR3 is TGTGCCAGCAGCCAAGCGGCCCCCTTAAACAATGAGCAGTTCTTC.

This chain connects TRBV10-3 to TRBJ1-5; D call uncertain. Trimming shortened V by 0 bases and J by 1 base, and 10 bases separated the two germline ends. Germline loops: CDR1 ENHRY, CDR2 SYGVKD. The CDR3 has 16 amino acids. The CDR3 sequence: CAISESPDMSNQPQHF. The DNA for the CDR3 is TGTGCCATCAGTGAGTCCCCTGACATGAGCAATCAGCCCCAGCATTTT.

This clone was seen only once. This chain connects TRBV4-2 to TRBJ2-2; 8 positions match TRBD2. The CDR3 consists of 14 residues. Germline CDR1 reads LGHNA; CDR2 reads YNFKEQ. The ends lost 6 bases at V and 1 base at J; junction bases unmatched: 1. This chain's CDR3 is CASSLAGNTGELFF. CDR3 in DNA: TGTGCCAGCAGTCTAGCGGGGAACACCGGGGAGCTGTTTTTT.

This sequence joins TRBV28 and TRBJ1-6; TRBD1 might be the D (6 bases). V was cut by 2 bases and J by 10 bases, with 15 bases left in between. Germline V gene sequence: CDR1 MDHEN, CDR2 SYDVKM. The CDR3 consists of 15 residues. CDR3 nucleotides: TGTGCCAGCAGTTTAGGGTCAGGTAGGGGGTCACCCCTCCACTTT. This encodes CASSLGSGRGSPLHF.

Worth noting for this clone: The identical CDR3 is also encoded by other nucleotide sequences in the sample. The rearrangement uses TRBV5-4 and TRBJ2-2; 9 bases map to TRBD1. The CDR3 has 14 amino acids. The ends lost 3 bases at V and 5 bases at J; junction bases unmatched: 2. Germline CDR1 is SGHNT and CDR2 is YYREEE (reference sequence). CDR3 amino acids: CASSWDRVTGELFF. The CDR3 coding sequence is TGTGCCAGCAGCTGGGACAGGGTAACCGGGGAGCTGTTTTTT.

The chain couples TRBV5-1 to TRBJ2-7; 9 positions match TRBD1. V lost 0 bases to trimming and J lost 5 bases; unmatched junction nucleotides: 9. CDR1 and CDR2 (germline): SGHRS, YFSETQ. The CDR3 length is 16 residues. CDR3 in amino acids: CASSLAPGQGKNEQYF. In DNA form, the CDR3 reads TGCGCCAGCAGCTTGGCACCGGGACAGGGTAAAAACGAGCAGTACTTC. The complete variable domain, with remaining parts taken from reference TRBV5-1 and TRBJ2-7, reads KAGVTQTPRYLIKTRGQQVTLSCSPISGHRSVSWYQQTPGQGLQFLFEYFSETQRNKGNFPGRFSGRQFSNSRSEMNVSTLELGDSALYLCASSLAPGQGKNEQYFGPGTRLTVT.

This rearrangement joins TRBV18 to TRBJ2-1; 15 nucleotides match TRBD2. CDR1 and CDR2 (germline): KGHSH, LQKENI. V lost 3 bases and J lost 7; bases outside the gene matches: 4. The CDR3 totals 16 residues. CDR3 bases: TGTGCCAGCTCACCCGATGGACTAGCGGGGGGGAATGAGCAGTTCTTC. It translates to CASSPDGLAGGNEQFF. The variable domain in full, completed from reference TRBV18 and TRBJ2-1, reads NAGVMQNPRHLVRRRGQEARLRCSPMKGHSHVYWYRQLPEEGLKFMVYLQKENIIDESGMPKERFSAEFPKEGPSILRIQQVVRGDSAAYFCASSPDGLAGGNEQFFGPGTRLTVL.

The J gene is TRBJ1-6, the V gene TRBV3-1 (or the pseudogene TRBV3-2); D uncertain. From germline, CDR1 is LGHDT and CDR2 YNNKEL (reference sequence). The CDR3 sequence is 14 residues long. Trimming shortened V by 1 base and J by 8 bases, and 9 bases separated the two germline ends. CDR3 bases: TGTGCCAGCAGCCAAGTTCTCGGGGATTCACCCCTCCACTTT. Its protein product is CASSQVLGDSPLHF.

The chain combines TRBV5-8 with TRBJ1-4; D perhaps matches TRBD1 (5 bases). The ends were cut back, 0 bases at V and 0 bases at J, with 9 bases in the middle. The germline V gene encodes CDR1 SGHTS and CDR2 YDEGEE. The CDR3 covers 16 residues. CDR3 nucleotides: TGTGCCAGCAGCTTGGGACAGACCGCAACTAATGAAAAACTGTTTTTT. Translating gives CASSLGQTATNEKLFF.

Comments on this clone: Other DNA sequences within the sample encode an identical CDR3. The V and J genes are TRBV11-3 and TRBJ1-1; tentative D call: TRBD1 (6 bases). CDR1 is SGHNT, CDR2 YENEEA, per germline. With 4 bases removed from V and 0 bases from J, the gap between germline ends came to 12 bases. The CDR3 has 15 residues. The CDR3 here is CASSSRTEMNTEAFF. The CDR3 nucleotides are TGTGCCAGCAGCTCCAGGACAGAAATGAACACTGAAGCTTTCTTT.